The clone carrying this T cell receptor (beta chain) has only a few counts. Its specificity is not known. Data came from immunoSEQ multiplex PCR; TCRdb stores just in-frame clones and leaves some out. Among tens of thousands of clones, roughly 57% were seen once, and the ten largest hold 32%. The sample originates from a study of cytotoxic CD8 clonotypes in ibrutinib-treated CLL. Overall study context: The group held more than 10 relapsed/refractory and around 15 treatment-naive patients, with 17 IGHV unmutated. Responses: some 24 partial, 2 complete; after median approximately 67 months, 14 stayed remitted, around 12 progressed.

The study's findings and limits: Contraction or stability on treatment was seen for public clonotypes, which were uncommon.

This CDR3 has 16 residues. V shed 5 bases and J 6 bases; nucleotides not matched to a gene: 13. CDR1 is MNHEY and CDR2 is SMNVEV in the germline V gene (reference sequence). The starting material was PBMCs, obtained after 12 months of ibrutinib treatment. This chain connects TRBV27 to TRBJ2-7; 10 bases are a match to TRBD2. The source is a human donor with chronic lymphocytic leukemia. DNA of the CDR3: TGTGCCAGCAGTGCGCCAGCGGGAGGGTCGGTCGTCGAGCAGTACTTC. As protein: CASSAPAGGSVVEQYF.